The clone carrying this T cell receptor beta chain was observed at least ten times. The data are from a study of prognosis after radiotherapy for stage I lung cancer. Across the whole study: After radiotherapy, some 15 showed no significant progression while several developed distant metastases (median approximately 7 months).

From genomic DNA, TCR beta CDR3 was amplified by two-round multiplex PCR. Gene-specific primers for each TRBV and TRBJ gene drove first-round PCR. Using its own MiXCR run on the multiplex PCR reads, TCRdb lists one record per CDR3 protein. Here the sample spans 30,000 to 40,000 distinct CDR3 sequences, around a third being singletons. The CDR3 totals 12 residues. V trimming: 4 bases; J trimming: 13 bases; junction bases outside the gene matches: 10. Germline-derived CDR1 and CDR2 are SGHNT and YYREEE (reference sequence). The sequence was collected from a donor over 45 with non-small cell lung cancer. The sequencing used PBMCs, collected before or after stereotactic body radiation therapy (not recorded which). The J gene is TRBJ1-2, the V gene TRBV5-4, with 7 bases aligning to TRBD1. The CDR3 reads CASSVWTGKSTF. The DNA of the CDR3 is TGTGCCAGCAGCGTCTGGACAGGCAAAAGCACCTTC.